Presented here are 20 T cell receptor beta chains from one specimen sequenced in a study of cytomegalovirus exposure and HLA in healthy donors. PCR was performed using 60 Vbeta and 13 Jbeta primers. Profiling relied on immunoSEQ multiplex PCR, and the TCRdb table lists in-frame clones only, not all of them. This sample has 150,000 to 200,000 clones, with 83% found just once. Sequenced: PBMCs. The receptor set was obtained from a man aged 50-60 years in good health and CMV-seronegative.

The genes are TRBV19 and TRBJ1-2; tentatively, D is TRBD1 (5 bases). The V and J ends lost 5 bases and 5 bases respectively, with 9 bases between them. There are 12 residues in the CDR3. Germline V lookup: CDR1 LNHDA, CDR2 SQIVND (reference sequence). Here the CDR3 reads CASSRGGYGYTF. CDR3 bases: TGTGCCAGTAGTCGCGGGGGATATGGCTACACCTTC.

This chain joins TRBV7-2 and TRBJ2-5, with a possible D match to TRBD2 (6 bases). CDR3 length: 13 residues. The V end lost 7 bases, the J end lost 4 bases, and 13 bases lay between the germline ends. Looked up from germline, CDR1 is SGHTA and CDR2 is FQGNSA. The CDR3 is CASTLQEGETQYF. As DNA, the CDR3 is TGTGCCAGCACGTTGCAGGAGGGAGAGACCCAGTACTTC.

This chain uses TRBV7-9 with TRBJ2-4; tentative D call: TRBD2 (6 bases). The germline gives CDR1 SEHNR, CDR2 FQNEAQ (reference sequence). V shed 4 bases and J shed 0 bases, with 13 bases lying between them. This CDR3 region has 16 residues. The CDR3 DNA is TGTGCCAGCAGCTCTACTAGCTATTTAGCCAAAAACATTCAGTACTTC. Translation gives CASSSTSYLAKNIQYF.

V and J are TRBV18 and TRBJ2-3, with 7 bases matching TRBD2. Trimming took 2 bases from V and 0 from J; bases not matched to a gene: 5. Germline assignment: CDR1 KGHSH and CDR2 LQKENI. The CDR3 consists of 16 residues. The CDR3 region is CASSPIQRGSTDTQYF. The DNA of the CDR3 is TGTGCCAGCTCACCAATCCAGCGGGGTAGCACAGATACGCAGTATTTT.

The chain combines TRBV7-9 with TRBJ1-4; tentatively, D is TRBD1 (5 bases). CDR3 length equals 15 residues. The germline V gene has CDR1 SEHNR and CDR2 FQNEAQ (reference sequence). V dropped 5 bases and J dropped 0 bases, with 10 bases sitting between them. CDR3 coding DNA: TGTGCCAGCAGCCGCCAGGGCGCAACTAATGAAAAACTGTTTTTT. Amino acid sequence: CASSRQGATNEKLFF.

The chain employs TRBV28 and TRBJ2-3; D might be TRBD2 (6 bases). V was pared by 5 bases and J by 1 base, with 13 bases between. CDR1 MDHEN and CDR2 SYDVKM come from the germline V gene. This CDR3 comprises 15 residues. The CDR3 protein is CASSPWGEGTDTQYF. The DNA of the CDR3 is TGTGCCAGCAGTCCATGGGGGGAGGGCACAGATACGCAGTATTTT.

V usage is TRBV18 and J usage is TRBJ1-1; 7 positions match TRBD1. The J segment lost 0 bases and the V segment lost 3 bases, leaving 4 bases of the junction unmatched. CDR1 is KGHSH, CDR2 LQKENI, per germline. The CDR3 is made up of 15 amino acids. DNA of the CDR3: TGTGCCAGCTCACCGGGACAGACGATGAACACTGAAGCTTTCTTT. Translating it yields CASSPGQTMNTEAFF.

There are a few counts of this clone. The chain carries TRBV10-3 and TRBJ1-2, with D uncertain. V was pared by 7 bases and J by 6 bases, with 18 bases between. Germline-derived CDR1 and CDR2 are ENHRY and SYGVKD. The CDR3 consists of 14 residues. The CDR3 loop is CAIISALSENGYTF. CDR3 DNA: TGTGCCATCATAAGTGCACTTTCCGAAAATGGCTACACCTTC.

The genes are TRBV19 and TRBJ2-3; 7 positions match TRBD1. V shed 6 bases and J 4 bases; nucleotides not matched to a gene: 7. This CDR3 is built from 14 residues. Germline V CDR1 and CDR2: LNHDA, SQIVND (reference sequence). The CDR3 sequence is CASRQQGMSDTQYF. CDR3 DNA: TGTGCCAGTAGGCAACAGGGGATGTCAGATACGCAGTATTTT.

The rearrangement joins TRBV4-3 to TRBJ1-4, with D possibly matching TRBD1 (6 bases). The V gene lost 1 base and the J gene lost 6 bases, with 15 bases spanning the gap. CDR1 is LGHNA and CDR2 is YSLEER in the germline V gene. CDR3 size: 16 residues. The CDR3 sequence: CASSQARQVRDEKLFF. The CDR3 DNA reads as TGCGCCAGCAGCCAAGCGAGACAGGTTCGGGATGAAAAACTGTTTTTT.

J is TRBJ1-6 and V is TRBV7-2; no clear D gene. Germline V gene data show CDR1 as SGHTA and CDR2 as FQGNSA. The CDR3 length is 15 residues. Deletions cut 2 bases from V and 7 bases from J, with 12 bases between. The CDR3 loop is CASSLRQEGNSPLHF. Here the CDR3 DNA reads TGTGCCAGCAGCTTACGGCAGGAGGGAAATTCACCCCTCCACTTT. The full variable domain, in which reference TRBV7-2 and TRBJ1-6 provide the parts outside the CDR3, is GAGVSQSPSNKVTEKGKDVELRCDPISGHTALYWYRQSLGQGLEFLIYFQGNSAPDKSGLPSDRFSAERTGGSVSTLTIQRTQQEDSAVYLCASSLRQEGNSPLHFGNGTRLTVT.

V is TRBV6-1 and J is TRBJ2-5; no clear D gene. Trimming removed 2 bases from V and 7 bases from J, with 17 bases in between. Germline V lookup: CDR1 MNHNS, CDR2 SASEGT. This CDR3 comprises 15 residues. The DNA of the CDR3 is TGTGCCAGCAGTGAACAGGTTTTCGGAAGTCGGACCCAGTACTTC. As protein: CASSEQVFGSRTQYF.

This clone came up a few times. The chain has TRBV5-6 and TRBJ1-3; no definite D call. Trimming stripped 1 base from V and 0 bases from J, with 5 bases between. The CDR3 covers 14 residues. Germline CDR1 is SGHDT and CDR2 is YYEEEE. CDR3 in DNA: TGTGCCAGCAGCTTGAGGAGCTCTGGAAACACCATATATTTT. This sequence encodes CASSLRSSGNTIYF.

This CDR3 is CSLSWGVDTQYF. CDR3 nucleotide sequence: TGCAGCCTCTCTTGGGGGGTAGATACGCAGTATTTT. The V and J genes are TRBV29-1 and TRBJ2-3, with D possibly TRBD2 on 6 matching bases. V was pared by 8 bases and J by 5 bases, with 14 bases between. This CDR3 contains 12 residues. Per the germline V gene, CDR1 is SQVTM and CDR2 is ANQGSEA.

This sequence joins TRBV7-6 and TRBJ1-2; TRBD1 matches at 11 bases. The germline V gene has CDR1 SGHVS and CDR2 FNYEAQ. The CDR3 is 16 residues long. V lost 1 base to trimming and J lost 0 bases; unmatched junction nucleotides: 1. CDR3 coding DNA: TGTGCCAGCAGCTTAGGGGACAGGGGGGCTAACTATGGCTACACCTTC. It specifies CASSLGDRGANYGYTF.

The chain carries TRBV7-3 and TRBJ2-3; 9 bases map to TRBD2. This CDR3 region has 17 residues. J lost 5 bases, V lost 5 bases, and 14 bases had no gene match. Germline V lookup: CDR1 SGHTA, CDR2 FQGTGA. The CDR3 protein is CASSPPPGREGQDTQYF. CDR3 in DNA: TGTGCCAGCAGCCCTCCACCTGGGCGGGAGGGCCAAGATACGCAGTATTTT.

The CDR3 here is CASSLQAGGAGGNTIYF. The DNA for the CDR3 is TGCGCCAGCAGCCTTCAAGCGGGGGGAGCAGGTGGAAACACCATATATTTT. The V and J genes are TRBV4-1 and TRBJ1-3, with D tentatively TRBD1 (5 bases). The CDR3 loop spans 17 amino acids. Germline-derived CDR1 and CDR2 are MGHRA and YSYEKL. The ends were cut back, 4 bases at V and 3 bases at J, with 19 bases in the middle.

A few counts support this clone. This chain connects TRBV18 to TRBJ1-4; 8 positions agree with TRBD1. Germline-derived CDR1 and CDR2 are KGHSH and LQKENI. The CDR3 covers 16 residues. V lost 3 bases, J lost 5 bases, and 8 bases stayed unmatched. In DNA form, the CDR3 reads TGTGCCAGCTCACCGCCGGGACAGGTGCTAAATGAAAAACTGTTTTTT. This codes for CASSPPGQVLNEKLFF. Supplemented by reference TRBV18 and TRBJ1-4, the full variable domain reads NAGVMQNPRHLVRRRGQEARLRCSPMKGHSHVYWYRQLPEEGLKFMVYLQKENIIDESGMPKERFSAEFPKEGPSILRIQQVVRGDSAAYFCASSPPGQVLNEKLFFGSGTQLSVL.

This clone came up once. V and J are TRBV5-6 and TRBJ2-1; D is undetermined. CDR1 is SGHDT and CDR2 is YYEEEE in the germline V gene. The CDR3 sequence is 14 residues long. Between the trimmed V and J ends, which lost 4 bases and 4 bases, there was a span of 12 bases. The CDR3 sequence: CASSHGRRYNEQFF. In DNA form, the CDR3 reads TGTGCCAGCAGCCACGGTAGGAGATACAATGAGCAGTTCTTC.

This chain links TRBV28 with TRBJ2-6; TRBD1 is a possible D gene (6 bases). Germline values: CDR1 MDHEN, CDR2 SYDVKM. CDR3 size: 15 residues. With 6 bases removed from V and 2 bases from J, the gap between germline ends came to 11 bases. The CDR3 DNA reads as TGTGCCAGCAGGCTAGGGGGAACTGGGGCCAACGTCCTGACTTTC. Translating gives CASRLGGTGANVLTF.